This TCR beta chain was captured by sequencing in a study of regulatory T cells in long-lasting Graves disease (dated by TCRdb to the early 2020s). Study-level background: In the newly diagnosed Graves' disease group, patients had been taking antithyroid drugs for less than 3 months. Patients with persistent Graves' disease were compared with patients with newly diagnosed Graves' disease using TCR sequencing and RNA sequencing of peripheral blood. The study was registered as a clinical trial and conducted in China. TCR sequencing covered around 13 persistent and around 20 newly diagnosed Graves' disease patients, some 33 samples in total. Summary of the overall study and its limitations: TRBV28, TRBJ1-2 and TRBJ2-5 were preferentially used in persistent disease, while TRBV20-1 and TRBJ2-1 were favored in newly diagnosed disease. Lower TCR Shannon entropy and fewer highly expanded clones were observed in persistent Graves' disease patients than in newly diagnosed patients, which suggested clonal expansion. Sequencing and analysis were restricted to the TCR beta chain. As a limitation, the authors acknowledged that the small sample size may reduce accuracy. Only peripheral blood was studied, because thyroid tissue, the primary lesion, was inaccessible. A larger number of public clonotypes was shared among persistent patients (fewer than 3,000) than among newly diagnosed patients (roughly 1,000).

This clonotype appeared many times. No cognate antigen has been identified for it. The input lacks base qualities; no much larger clone sits a single base away. Libraries were made using multiplex PCR. Sequencing was carried out with an Illumina HiSeq 4000. iRepertoire HTBI primers and Arm-PCR amplification of CDR3 regions were used to construct TCR beta libraries. Before sequencing, the PCR products went through gel purification. The published analysis was carried out like this. Gene usage analysis of CDR3 amino acid clonotypes used the 62 TRBV and more than 13 TRBJ segments found across samples. COPE and FqMerger were used to merge filtered high-quality paired reads into contigs. BLAST was used to align contigs to IMGT TRBV, TRBD and TRBJ reference genes, and CDR3 was defined according to IMGT. Any clonotype with a frequency above 0.1% was counted as a highly expanded clone. Shannon entropy was used to measure repertoire diversity, and the Gini coefficient was used to measure V-J evenness. Public clonotypes were defined as clonotypes shared by more than one individual. The public reads were reprocessed in TCRdb via fastp at Q25 and MiXCR, keeping in-frame beta chains. For every CDR3 protein sequence, its rows merge into one entry that carries the most common genes and DNA. These V and J calls originate from TCRdb's pipeline instead of the authors' own analysis. The sample contains about 440,000 distinct CDR3 sequences, around 17% of them found a single time. The top ten clonotypes cover approximately 12% of the sample.

Trimming removed 5 bases from V and 0 bases from J, leaving 11 bases between the germline ends. Measured from the cysteine to the phenylalanine, the CDR3 is 15 residues long. Only CDR3 DNA remains: 45 bases, in frame from the first base. The label giving this sample's time point can be read as: newly diagnosed GD, antithyroid drugs for less than 3 months. For both TCR sequencing and RNA sequencing, RNA was extracted from PBMCs in TRIzol. The diagnosis of Graves' disease was made according to American Thyroid Association guidelines. Patients were recruited from an endocrinology department in Xi'an, China. From each patient, approximately 10 milliliters of peripheral blood was collected into an EDTA anticoagulant tube. Ficoll Paque Plus density gradient separation was used to isolate PBMCs, and no further T cell sorting was performed. An Agilent 2100 Bioanalyzer and agarose gel were used to assess RNA quality, and a NanoDrop 2000 was used to measure RNA concentration.

This sample was shared with a second study, whose subject was T cells in Graves' hyperthyroidism and ophthalmopathy. Per the second study: Stable Graves' hyperthyroidism was defined as no progression to ophthalmopathy during 18 months of follow-up. Hyperthyroidism patients were newly diagnosed, had a disease duration of under 2 months, and were aged 18 to 65 years. Patients with uncontrolled infections, other autoimmune diseases, pregnancy or lactation were excluded. Diagnoses relied on clinical symptoms, serum thyroxine and TRAb, thyroid ultrasound and orbital computed tomography. For the first round of RT-PCR on the TCR CDR3, the HTBI primer set was used together with the Qiagen OneStep RT-PCR kit. Most expanded thyroid clonotypes (frequency above 0.001) were also found in blood, which suggests that blood repertoires may mirror thyroid immune responses. Ophthalmopathy was separated from stable hyperthyroidism by a 13 V-J signature model, with over 85% sensitivity and roughly 84% specificity obtained in cross-validation and 80%/75% obtained in testing. In validation, the model predicted progression to ophthalmopathy with 60% to 71% sensitivity and roughly 72% specificity, a median of roughly seven months before onset. To identify TCR V-J signatures that set the groups apart, the researchers used a discovery cohort of about a hundred patients, made up of 40 to 45 with Graves' ophthalmopathy and some 58 with stable Graves' hyperthyroidism. An independent validation cohort of fewer than 20 hyperthyroidism patients and some 15 patients who later progressed to ophthalmopathy tested prospective prediction of ophthalmopathy. The 100 or so discovery patients were randomly split 7:3 into training and test sets. In more than 5 Graves' hyperthyroidism patients, the study also compared T-cell repertoires from thyroid tissue with T-cell repertoires from blood. After blood sampling, hyperthyroidism patients were treated with methimazole at a starting dose of 30 mg daily, and ophthalmopathy patients were treated with high-dose intravenous methylprednisolone. A second multiplex PCR round built the libraries, followed by size selection and purification. The libraries were sequenced on an Illumina HiSeq2000 using paired-end 100 bp reads. SOAPnuke was used to process the raw data, with reads discarded if the reads contained adapters or uncalled bases, had a mean Phred below 15, or lacked an exact constant-primer or identifier match. COPE v1.2.5 was used to merge the high-quality paired reads, and each unique nucleotide sequence was defined as a clonotype. MiTCR v1.1 was used to align clonotypes to the IMGT TRBV, TRBD and TRBJ reference segments. Only V-J combinations with frequency above 0.0001, covering roughly 99% of repertoires, were analysed. The TCS score was defined as F50 (clonal expansion) divided by E x V (chaos), with BLOSUM62-based TCRdist calculated between CDR3 peptides within each V-J. Welch's t-statistics and random forest reduced 450 to 600 V-J features to 13, which were used in a naive Bayes classifier (R e1071). Sample size was not statistically predetermined, and investigators were not blinded to group allocation. The paper reports TCR Vbeta CDR3 sequencing of 135 peripheral blood samples: some 44 ophthalmopathy, roughly 80 hyperthyroidism and approximately 17 progressor patients.

The chain is encoded by TRBV12-3 or TRBV12-4 joined to TRBJ2-1, with the D gene uncertain. The sequenced sample was peripheral blood mononuclear cells (PBMCs), obtained at new diagnosis, from a patient treated with antithyroid drugs. The TCR sequence derives from a woman under 40 with Graves disease. Donor details come from another sample of the same person, matched by shared clones. The CDR3 has the sequence CASSPRPSSYNEQFF. The DNA sequence is TGTGCCAGCAGTCCCAGGCCAAGCTCCTACAATGAGCAGTTCTTC.